The T cell receptor (beta chain) described here comes from a study of response to subunit inactivated influenza vaccine. Study-wide findings and caveats: Authors suggested seasonal influenza vaccinations each recruit few new T cells.

Germline CDR1 DFQATT, CDR2 SNEGSKA (reference sequence). V trimming: 6 bases; J trimming: 1 base; junction bases outside the gene matches: 9. The CDR3 has 14 residues. One entry per CDR3 protein, called by TCRdb with MiXCR from the RT-PCR reads. Of 430,000 or so distinct CDR3 sequences in the sample, approximately 10% were seen once. In its sample, this clonotype was seen a few times. Its specificity is not known. The receptor comes from a man aged 45-65 years who received an inactivated influenza vaccine. The source material was PBMCs from blood, sampled roughly 48 days after vaccination. V is TRBV20-1 and J is TRBJ2-7; 7 bases agree with TRBD1. The CDR3 loop reads CSAYRDSTSYEQYF. CDR3 DNA sequence: TGCAGTGCCTACCGGGACAGTACTTCCTACGAGCAGTACTTC.